These 30 T cell receptor beta chains originate from one sample sequenced in a study of T cell responses to AZD1222 COVID-19 vaccine. Sequenced by immunoSEQ multiplex PCR; TCRdb stores in-frame clones only, minus some. The repertoire holds fewer than 200,000 clones, with 85% to 95% as singletons. The material was peripheral blood, obtained on day 0 of AZD1222 vaccination. These receptors were obtained from an adult in good health.

The chain joins TRBV7-9 to TRBJ1-2, with 7 bases fitting TRBD1. Trimming took 5 bases from V and 4 from J; bases not matched to a gene: 13. The CDR3 has 16 residues. Germline CDR1 and CDR2: SEHNR and FQNEAQ (reference sequence). The DNA for the CDR3 is TGTGCCAGCAGCCGCGTCGGGACAGAATTGTCCTATGGCTACACCTTC. Protein sequence: CASSRVGTELSYGYTF.

This rearrangement joins TRBV5-4 to TRBJ2-1; D is perhaps TRBD2 (6 bases). Germline lookup yields CDR1 SGHNT and CDR2 YYREEE (reference sequence). Trimming stripped 4 bases from V and 8 bases from J, with 19 bases between. This CDR3 comprises 15 residues. The CDR3 region has the DNA TGTGCCAGCAGCCCCTCCGGCGGAGGGGCAGATGAGCAGTTCTTC. It is translated as CASSPSGGGADEQFF.

This chain links TRBV6-5 with TRBJ2-1; TRBD1 agrees at 7 bases. Looked up from germline, CDR1 is MNHEY and CDR2 is SVGAGI. J was trimmed by 5 bases and V by 6 bases; bases with no gene match: 1. CDR3 length: 12 amino acids. Here the CDR3 reads CASRQGNNEQFF. Here the CDR3 DNA reads TGTGCCAGCAGACAGGGGAACAATGAGCAGTTCTTC.

This chain links TRBV29-1 with TRBJ2-1; D is unclear. Germline loops: CDR1 SQVTM, CDR2 ANQGSEA. The CDR3 has 13 amino acids. Trimming removed 3 bases at V and 1 base at J, with 7 bases between. Here the CDR3 DNA reads TGCAGCGTTGACGGTGTATCCTACAATGAGCAGTTCTTC. It is translated as CSVDGVSYNEQFF.

The rearrangement joins TRBV15 to TRBJ1-6; D is ambiguous. Germline values: CDR1 LNHNV, CDR2 YYDKDF (reference sequence). The CDR3 totals 16 residues. V dropped 1 base and J dropped 8 bases, with 15 bases sitting between them. Written as DNA, the CDR3 is TGTGCCACCAGCAGAGGACAAGGCGCTTTGCATTCACCCCTCCACTTT. It is translated as CATSRGQGALHSPLHF.

The gene calls are TRBV6-1 and TRBJ1-2; D uncertain. The CDR3 length is 13 residues. V was trimmed by 2 bases and J by 4 bases, leaving 8 bases between them. Germline V gene lookup returns CDR1 MNHNS and CDR2 SASEGT. The CDR3 here is CASSEMVPYGYTF. In DNA form, the CDR3 reads TGTGCCAGCAGTGAAATGGTTCCCTATGGCTACACCTTC.

V usage is TRBV23-1 and J usage is TRBJ1-2; D gene unclear. TRBV23-1 is recorded as an ORF, its role being uncertain. The CDR3 contains 14 residues. V was pared by 4 bases and J by 0 bases, with 9 bases between. This chain's CDR3 is CASSLGISNYGYTF. In DNA form, the CDR3 reads TGCGCCAGCAGTCTAGGCATCTCTAACTATGGCTACACCTTC.

The gene calls are TRBV3-1 (or the pseudogene TRBV3-2) and TRBJ2-1; a possible D gene is TRBD2 (5 bases). Germline CDR1 and CDR2: LGHDT and YNNKEL (reference sequence). This CDR3 spans 15 amino acids. V lost 0 bases to trimming and J lost 2 bases, with 8 bases between them. The CDR3: CASSQDSVPYNEQFF. The CDR3 coding sequence is TGTGCCAGCAGCCAAGATAGCGTCCCCTACAATGAGCAGTTCTTC.

The V call is TRBV27, the J call TRBJ1-2; 9 nucleotides match TRBD1. This CDR3 has 14 residues. CDR1 and CDR2 (germline): MNHEY, SMNVEV (reference sequence). With 4 bases clipped from V and 4 bases from J, the junction kept 4 bases outside the gene matches. The CDR3: CASSSGTGSYGYTF. CDR3 sequence (DNA): TGTGCCAGCAGTTCCGGGACAGGGTCCTATGGCTACACCTTC.

The genes are TRBV5-4 and TRBJ2-7; D gene unclear. The CDR3 covers 14 residues. Germline V gives CDR1 SGHNT, CDR2 YYREEE (reference sequence). Trimming removed 3 bases at V and 3 bases at J, with 13 bases between. The CDR3 sequence: CASSSNVENYEQYF. The CDR3 DNA sequence: TGTGCCAGCAGCTCTAACGTGGAAAACTACGAGCAGTACTTC. Based on the CDR3 plus reference TRBV5-4 and TRBJ2-7, the full variable domain is ETGVTQSPTHLIKTRGQQVTLRCSSQSGHNTVSWYQQALGQGPQFIFQYYREEENGRGNFPPRFSGLQFPNYSSELNVNALELDDSALYLCASSSNVENYEQYFGPGTRLTVT.

This chain connects TRBV19 to TRBJ1-1; D unclear. The CDR3 has 15 amino acids. Trimming took off 5 bases at V and 1 base at J, with 14 bases between the two ends. Per germline, CDR1 LNHDA and CDR2 SQIVND (reference sequence). In DNA form, the CDR3 reads TGTGCCAGTAGTGTTCCGTCGGACTCGAACACTGAAGCTTTCTTT. The encoded protein is CASSVPSDSNTEAFF.

This chain joins TRBV5-1 and TRBJ1-1, with D perhaps matching TRBD1 (5 bases). The CDR3 is 14 amino acids. Trimming removed 2 bases from V and 1 base from J, with 9 bases in between. CDR1 and CDR2 (germline): SGHRS, YFSETQ. CDR3 nucleotide sequence: TGCGCCAGCAGCTTTTTGGACAAGAACACTGAAGCTTTCTTT. It yields the protein CASSFLDKNTEAFF. The full variable domain, its missing parts supplied by reference TRBV5-1 and TRBJ1-1, is KAGVTQTPRYLIKTRGQQVTLSCSPISGHRSVSWYQQTPGQGLQFLFEYFSETQRNKGNFPGRFSGRQFSNSRSEMNVSTLELGDSALYLCASSFLDKNTEAFFGQGTRLTVV.

CDR3 sequence: CASSPRPEPNSPLHF. Here the CDR3 DNA reads TGTGCCAGCTCACCGCGCCCAGAGCCGAATTCACCCCTCCACTTT. The chain couples TRBV18 to TRBJ1-6, with unresolved D. The CDR3 consists of 15 residues. Germline lookup yields CDR1 KGHSH and CDR2 LQKENI. Between the trimmed V and J ends, which lost 3 bases and 7 bases, there was a span of 13 bases.

This chain uses TRBV27 with TRBJ1-1; D gene uncertain. Deletions cut 3 bases from V and 4 bases from J, with 12 bases between. Germline assignment: CDR1 MNHEY and CDR2 SMNVEV (reference sequence). This CDR3 spans 14 amino acids. The CDR3 sequence is CASSFAGASTEAFF. The DNA for the CDR3 is TGTGCCAGCAGTTTTGCGGGCGCGAGCACTGAAGCTTTCTTT.

This chain uses TRBV29-1 with TRBJ1-1, with 7 bases identical to TRBD1. The CDR3 runs to 13 residues. Trimming took 4 bases from V and 6 from J; bases not matched to a gene: 8. Germline assignment: CDR1 SQVTM and CDR2 ANQGSEA. CDR3 nucleotide sequence: TGCAGCGTTGGGCAGGGGGGAGAGGCTGAAGCTTTCTTT. This gives the protein CSVGQGGEAEAFF.

This sequence joins TRBV29-1 and TRBJ2-1; D assignment may be TRBD1 or TRBD2 (5 bases each). This CDR3 comprises 14 residues. V lost 3 bases to trimming and J lost 5 bases, with 14 bases between them. The germline CDR1 and CDR2 sequences are SQVTM and ANQGSEA. The CDR3 loop is CSVDRLGVNNEQFF. In DNA form, the CDR3 reads TGCAGCGTTGACCGACTGGGGGTTAACAATGAGCAGTTCTTC.

The chain uses TRBV6-2 or TRBV6-3 and TRBJ1-1; no definite D call. The CDR3 has 14 residues. With 6 bases removed from V and 6 bases from J, the gap between germline ends came to 17 bases. Germline V gene data show CDR1 as MNHEY and CDR2 as SVGEGT. The CDR3 is CASSPTQEIPEAFF. CDR3 in DNA: TGTGCCAGCAGCCCCACCCAGGAGATCCCTGAAGCTTTCTTT.

The chain joins TRBV4-1 to TRBJ2-7, with 9 bases fitting TRBD2. V was clipped by 2 bases and J by 2 bases; unmatched bases: 1. CDR1 is MGHRA, CDR2 YSYEKL, per germline. CDR3 length: 14 amino acids. CDR3 DNA sequence: TGCGCCAGCAGCCAATTAGCGGGAGCCTACGAGCAGTACTTC. Translation: CASSQLAGAYEQYF.

J is TRBJ2-2 and V is TRBV11-2; D ambiguous. This CDR3 is 12 amino acids long. The germline CDR1 and CDR2 sequences are SGHAT and FQNNGV. CDR3 nucleotide sequence: TGTGGCTTGGGTGGTGACACCGGGGAGCTGTTTTTT. Translated: CGLGGDTGELFF. The full variable domain, its missing parts supplied by reference TRBV11-2 and TRBJ2-2, is EAGVAQSPRYKIIEKRQSVAFWCNPISGHATLYWYQQILGQGPKLLIQFQNNGVVDDSQLPKDRFSAERLKGVDSTLKIQPAKLEDSAVYLCGLGGDTGELFFGEGSRLTVL.

The chain couples TRBV5-4 to TRBJ2-3; D uncertain. The CDR3 covers 15 residues. Germline V gives CDR1 SGHNT, CDR2 YYREEE (reference sequence). Trimming took 1 base from V and 0 from J, leaving 9 bases between them. The CDR3 coding sequence is TGTGCCAGCAGCTTGACGGCGGATAGCACAGATACGCAGTATTTT. Protein sequence: CASSLTADSTDTQYF. Filled out from reference TRBV5-4 and TRBJ2-3, the complete variable domain reads ETGVTQSPTHLIKTRGQQVTLRCSSQSGHNTVSWYQQALGQGPQFIFQYYREEENGRGNFPPRFSGLQFPNYSSELNVNALELDDSALYLCASSLTADSTDTQYFGPGTRLTVL.

This chain links TRBV2 with TRBJ1-2, with D perhaps matching TRBD1 (6 bases). V was shortened by 10 bases and J by 4 bases, with 13 bases between the two germline ends. CDR1 and CDR2 (germline): SNHLY, FYNNEI. The CDR3 has 12 amino acids. The CDR3 here is CATPGGGYGYTF. The CDR3 nucleotides read TGTGCCACGCCCGGAGGGGGCTATGGCTACACCTTC.

A single count supports this clone. This chain links TRBV7-9 with TRBJ1-6; D is unresolved. Germline loops: CDR1 SEHNR, CDR2 FQNEAQ (reference sequence). The V gene lost 5 bases and the J gene lost 7 bases, with 12 bases spanning the gap. CDR3 length equals 14 residues. The chain's CDR3 is CASSPFSGNSPLHF. CDR3 bases: TGTGCCAGCAGCCCATTCTCGGGGAATTCACCCCTCCACTTT.

The rearrangement uses TRBV9 and TRBJ1-2, with 9 bases matching TRBD1. Germline trimming cut 0 bases from V and 4 bases from J; bases unmatched to any gene: 4. The CDR3 spans 15 residues. Germline V gives CDR1 SGDLS, CDR2 YYNGEE. This CDR3 is CASSVEGQGSYGYTF. The DNA for the CDR3 is TGTGCCAGCAGCGTAGAGGGACAGGGTAGCTATGGCTACACCTTC.

V is TRBV5-4 and J is TRBJ1-1; D remains unclear. Deletions cut 6 bases from V and 7 bases from J, with 16 bases between. The CDR3 contains 13 residues. Per germline, CDR1 SGHNT and CDR2 YYREEE (reference sequence). The CDR3: CASMPFGVGEAFF. In nucleotides, the CDR3 is TGTGCCAGCATGCCATTCGGTGTGGGTGAAGCTTTCTTT.

This clone was recorded once. The V gene is TRBV5-1, the J gene TRBJ2-5; D not resolved. This CDR3 is built from 14 residues. V was shortened by 0 bases and J by 2 bases, with 8 bases between the two germline ends. In germline, CDR1 is SGHRS, CDR2 YFSETQ. In DNA, the CDR3 is TGCGCCAGCAGCTTGGAGGCCGTACAAGAGACCCAGTACTTC. It codes for CASSLEAVQETQYF.

The chain uses TRBV28 and TRBJ1-6; D not certain. The CDR3 is 15 amino acids. Trimming pared 6 bases from V and 6 bases from J, leaving 15 bases between. Looked up from germline, CDR1 is MDHEN and CDR2 is SYDVKM. The DNA for the CDR3 is TGTGCCAGCAGCCCACCCCTCGGAGTTAATTCACCCCTCCACTTT. This codes for CASSPPLGVNSPLHF.

This chain uses TRBV29-1 with TRBJ2-1; 11 nucleotides match TRBD2. CDR1 is SQVTM, CDR2 ANQGSEA, per germline. The CDR3 covers 13 residues. The ends lost 7 bases at V and 10 bases at J; junction bases unmatched: 9. The CDR3 loop reads CSASSGRSREQFF. In DNA form, the CDR3 reads TGCAGCGCCTCTAGCGGGAGGTCTAGGGAGCAGTTCTTC.

The rearrangement links TRBV19 to TRBJ1-2, with D unresolved. V lost 9 bases and J lost 5, with 10 bases in between. CDR1 is LNHDA and CDR2 is SQIVND in the germline V gene (reference sequence). This CDR3 has 11 amino acids. The CDR3 DNA reads TGTGCCAGCCGGGCCGGTTATGGCTACACCTTC. It translates to CASRAGYGYTF.

This clone was detected a few times. The chain uses TRBV6-1 and TRBJ1-5, with D tentatively TRBD1 (6 bases). The CDR3 totals 14 residues. Deletions cut 1 base from V and 4 bases from J, with 8 bases between. The germline gives CDR1 MNHNS, CDR2 SASEGT. The CDR3 DNA follows: TGTGCCAGCAGTGAAGGGGGGCAGAATCAGCCCCAGCATTTT. It yields the protein CASSEGGQNQPQHF.

This CDR3 is CASSYFGGSRYGYTF. DNA of the CDR3: TGTGCCAGCAGTTACTTTGGGGGGTCGCGCTATGGCTACACCTTC. The chain uses TRBV6-5 and TRBJ1-2, with D tentatively TRBD1 (5 bases). Deletions cut 1 base from V and 4 bases from J, with 13 bases between. Germline CDR1 and CDR2: MNHEY and SVGAGI. The CDR3 spans 15 residues.